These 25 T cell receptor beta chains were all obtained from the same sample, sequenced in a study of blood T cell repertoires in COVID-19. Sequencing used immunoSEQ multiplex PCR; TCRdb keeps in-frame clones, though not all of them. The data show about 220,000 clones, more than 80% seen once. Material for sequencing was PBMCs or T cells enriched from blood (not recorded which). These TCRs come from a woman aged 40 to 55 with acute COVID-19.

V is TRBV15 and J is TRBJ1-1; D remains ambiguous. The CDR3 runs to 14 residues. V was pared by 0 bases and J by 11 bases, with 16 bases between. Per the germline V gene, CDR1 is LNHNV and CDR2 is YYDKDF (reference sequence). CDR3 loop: CATSRDKTDYRAFF. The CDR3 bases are TGTGCCACCAGCAGAGATAAAACAGACTATAGGGCTTTCTTT.

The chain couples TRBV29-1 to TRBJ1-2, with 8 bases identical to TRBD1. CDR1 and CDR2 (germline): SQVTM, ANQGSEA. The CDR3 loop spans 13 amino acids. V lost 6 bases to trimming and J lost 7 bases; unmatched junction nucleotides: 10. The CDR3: CSVPDRAGSGYTF. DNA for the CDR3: TGCAGCGTACCGGACAGGGCGGGATCTGGCTACACCTTC.

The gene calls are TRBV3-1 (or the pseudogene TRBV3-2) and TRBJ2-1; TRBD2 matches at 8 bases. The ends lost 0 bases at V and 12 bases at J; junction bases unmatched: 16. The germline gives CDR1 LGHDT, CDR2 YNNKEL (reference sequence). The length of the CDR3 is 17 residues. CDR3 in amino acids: CASSQDLSSGGRPGQFF. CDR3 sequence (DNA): TGTGCCAGCAGCCAAGATTTATCGAGCGGGGGAAGGCCGGGGCAGTTCTTC.

The DNA for the CDR3 is TGTGCCAGTGGGGGGGAGACCCAGTACTTC. Translating it yields CASGGETQYF. The chain has TRBV19 and TRBJ2-5, with D perhaps TRBD2 (6 bases). This CDR3 has 10 residues. Trimming left V 8 bases short and J 5 bases short, with 6 bases between. The germline gives CDR1 LNHDA, CDR2 SQIVND (reference sequence).

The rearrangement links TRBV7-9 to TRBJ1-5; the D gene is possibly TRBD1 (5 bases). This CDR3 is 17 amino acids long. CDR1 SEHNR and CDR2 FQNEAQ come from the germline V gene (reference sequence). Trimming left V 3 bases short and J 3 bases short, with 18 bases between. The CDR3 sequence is CASSFDDTGHPNQPQHF. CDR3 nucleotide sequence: TGTGCCAGCAGCTTCGACGACACCGGACACCCCAATCAGCCCCAGCATTTT. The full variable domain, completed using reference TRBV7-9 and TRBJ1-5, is DTGVSQNPRHKITKRGQNVTFRCDPISEHNRLYWYRQTLGQGPEFLTYFQNEAQLEKSRLLSDRFSAERPKGSFSTLEIQRTEQGDSAMYLCASSFDDTGHPNQPQHFGDGTRLSIL.

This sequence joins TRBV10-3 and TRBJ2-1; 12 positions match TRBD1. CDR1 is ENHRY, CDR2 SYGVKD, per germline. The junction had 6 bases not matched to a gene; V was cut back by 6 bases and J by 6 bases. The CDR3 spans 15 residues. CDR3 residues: CAIRPGQGASNEQFF. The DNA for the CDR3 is TGTGCCATCAGGCCGGGACAGGGGGCTTCCAATGAGCAGTTCTTC.

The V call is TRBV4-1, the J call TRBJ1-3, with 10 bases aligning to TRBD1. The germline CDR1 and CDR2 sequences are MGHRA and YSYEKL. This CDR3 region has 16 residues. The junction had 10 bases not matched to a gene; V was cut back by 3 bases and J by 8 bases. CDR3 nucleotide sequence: TGCGCCAGCAGCCAGGGACAGGGGCCTGTGGGTGACACCATATATTTT. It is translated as CASSQGQGPVGDTIYF.

CDR3 protein: CASSSRRAGGTDTQYF. The CDR3 DNA reads as TGTGCCAGCAGCTCTAGGCGGGCGGGAGGCACAGATACGCAGTATTTT. V gene TRBV7-3 combines with J gene TRBJ2-3; 7 bases line up with TRBD2. V lost 4 bases, J lost 1 base, and 8 bases stayed unmatched. CDR1 is SGHTA and CDR2 is FQGTGA in the germline V gene. The CDR3 sequence is 16 residues long.

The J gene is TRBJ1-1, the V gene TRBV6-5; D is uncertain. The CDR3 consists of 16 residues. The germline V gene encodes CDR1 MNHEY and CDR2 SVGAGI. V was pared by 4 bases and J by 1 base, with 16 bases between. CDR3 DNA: TGTGCCAGCAGTTCCATGACGGGGTCCCAGAACACTGAAGCTTTCTTT. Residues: CASSSMTGSQNTEAFF.

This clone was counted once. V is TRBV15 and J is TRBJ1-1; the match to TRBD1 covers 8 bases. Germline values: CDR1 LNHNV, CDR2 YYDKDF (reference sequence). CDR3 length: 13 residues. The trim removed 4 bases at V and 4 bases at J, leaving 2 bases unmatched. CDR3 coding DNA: TGTGCCACCAGCACCACAGGGGGCACTGAAGCTTTCTTT. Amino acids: CATSTTGGTEAFF.

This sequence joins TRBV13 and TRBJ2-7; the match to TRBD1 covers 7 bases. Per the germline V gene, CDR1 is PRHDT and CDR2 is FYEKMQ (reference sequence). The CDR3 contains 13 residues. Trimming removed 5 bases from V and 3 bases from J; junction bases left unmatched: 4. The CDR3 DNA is TGTGCCAGCAGCCGAAACAGGGGCTACGAGCAGTACGTC. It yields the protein CASSRNRGYEQYV.

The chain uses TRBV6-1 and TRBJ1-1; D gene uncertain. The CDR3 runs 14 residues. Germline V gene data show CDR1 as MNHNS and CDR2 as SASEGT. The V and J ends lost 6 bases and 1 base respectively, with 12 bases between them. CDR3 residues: CASRTLRENTEAFF. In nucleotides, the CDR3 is TGTGCCAGCAGAACGTTGAGAGAGAACACTGAAGCTTTCTTT.

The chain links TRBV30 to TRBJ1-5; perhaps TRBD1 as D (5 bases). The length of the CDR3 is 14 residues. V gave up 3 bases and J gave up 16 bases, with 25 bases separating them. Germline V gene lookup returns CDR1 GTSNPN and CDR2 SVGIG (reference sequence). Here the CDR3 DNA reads TGTGCCTGGAGCCCCCCGGAGTCAGGGAAAAGACAACATTTT. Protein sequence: CAWSPPESGKRQHF.

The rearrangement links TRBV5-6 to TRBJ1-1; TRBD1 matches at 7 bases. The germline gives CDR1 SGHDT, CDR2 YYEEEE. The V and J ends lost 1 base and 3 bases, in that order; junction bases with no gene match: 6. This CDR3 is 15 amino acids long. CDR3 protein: CASSLHTGVYTEAFF. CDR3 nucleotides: TGTGCCAGCAGCTTGCACACAGGGGTTTACACTGAAGCTTTCTTT.

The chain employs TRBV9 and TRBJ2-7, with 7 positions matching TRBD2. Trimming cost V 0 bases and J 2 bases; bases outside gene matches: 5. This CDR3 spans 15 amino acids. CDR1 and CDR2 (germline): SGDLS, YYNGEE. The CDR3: CASSVAGGVTYEQYF. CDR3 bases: TGTGCCAGCAGCGTAGCTGGGGGGGTTACCTACGAGCAGTACTTC.

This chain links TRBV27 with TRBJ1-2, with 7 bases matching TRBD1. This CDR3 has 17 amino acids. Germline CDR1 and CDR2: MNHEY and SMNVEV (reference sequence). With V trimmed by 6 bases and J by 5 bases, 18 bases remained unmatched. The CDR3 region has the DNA TGTGCCAGCAGGTCACAGGGGTATTGGACGAGTTGGTATGGCTACACCTTC. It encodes CASRSQGYWTSWYGYTF.

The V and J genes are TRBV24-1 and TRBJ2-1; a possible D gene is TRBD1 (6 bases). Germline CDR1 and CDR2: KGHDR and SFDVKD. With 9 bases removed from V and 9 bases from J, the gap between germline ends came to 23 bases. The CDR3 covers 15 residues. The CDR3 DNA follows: TGTGCCACCCAATCGGGTTCAGGGGATGTATTTGAGCAGTTCTTC. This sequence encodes CATQSGSGDVFEQFF.

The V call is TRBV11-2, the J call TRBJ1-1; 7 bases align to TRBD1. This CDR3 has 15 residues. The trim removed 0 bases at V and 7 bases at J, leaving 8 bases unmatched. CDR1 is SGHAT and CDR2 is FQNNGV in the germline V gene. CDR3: CASSLDTGTAGEAFF. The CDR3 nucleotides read TGTGCCAGCAGCTTAGATACGGGGACAGCGGGTGAAGCTTTCTTT.

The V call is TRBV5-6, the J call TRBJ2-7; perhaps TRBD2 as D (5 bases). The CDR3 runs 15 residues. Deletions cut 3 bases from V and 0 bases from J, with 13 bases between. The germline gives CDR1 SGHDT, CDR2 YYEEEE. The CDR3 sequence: CASSSAGPGSYEQYF. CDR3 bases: TGTGCCAGCAGCTCGGCGGGTCCGGGCTCCTACGAGCAGTACTTC. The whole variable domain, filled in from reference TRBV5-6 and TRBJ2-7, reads DAGVTQSPTHLIKTRGQQVTLRCSPKSGHDTVSWYQQALGQGPQFIFQYYEEEERQRGNFPDRFSGHQFPNYSSELNVNALLLGDSALYLCASSSAGPGSYEQYFGPGTRLTVT.

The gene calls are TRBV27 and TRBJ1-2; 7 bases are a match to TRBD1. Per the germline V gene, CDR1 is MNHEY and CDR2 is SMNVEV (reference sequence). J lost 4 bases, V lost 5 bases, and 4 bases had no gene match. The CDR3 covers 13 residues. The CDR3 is CASSPGQSYGYTF. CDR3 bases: TGTGCCAGCAGTCCGGGACAGTCCTATGGCTACACCTTC.

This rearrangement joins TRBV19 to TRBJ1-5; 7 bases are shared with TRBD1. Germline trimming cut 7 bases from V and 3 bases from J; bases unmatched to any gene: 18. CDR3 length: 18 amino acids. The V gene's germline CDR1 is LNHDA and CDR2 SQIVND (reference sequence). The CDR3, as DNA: TGTGCCAGTAAACCGCGGGCCCAGGGGGTCAATACCAATCAGCCCCAGCATTTT. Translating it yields CASKPRAQGVNTNQPQHF.

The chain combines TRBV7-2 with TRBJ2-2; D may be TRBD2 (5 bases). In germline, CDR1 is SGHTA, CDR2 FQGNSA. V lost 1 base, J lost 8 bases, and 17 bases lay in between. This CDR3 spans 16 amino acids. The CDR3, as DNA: TGTGCCAGCAGCTTAGAGGGCCTAGCCCTAACTGGGGAGCTGTTTTTT. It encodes CASSLEGLALTGELFF.

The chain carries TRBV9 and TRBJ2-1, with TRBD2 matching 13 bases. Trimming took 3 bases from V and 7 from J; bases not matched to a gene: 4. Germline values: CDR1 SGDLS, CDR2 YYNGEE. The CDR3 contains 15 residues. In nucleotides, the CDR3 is TGTGCCAGCAGCGATCGGACTAGCGGGGGTAATGAGCAGTTCTTC. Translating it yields CASSDRTSGGNEQFF.

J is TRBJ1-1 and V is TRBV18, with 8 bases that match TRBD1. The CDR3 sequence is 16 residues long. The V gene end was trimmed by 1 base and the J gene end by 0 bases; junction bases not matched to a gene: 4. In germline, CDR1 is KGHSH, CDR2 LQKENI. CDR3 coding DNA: TGTGCCAGCTCACCACGGGACAGGATCTTGAACACTGAAGCTTTCTTT. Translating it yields CASSPRDRILNTEAFF.

The CDR3 reads CASSRQDYGYTF. CDR3 coding DNA: TGTGCCTCCTCAAGACAGGACTATGGCTACACCTTC. J is TRBJ1-2 and V is TRBV30; D may be TRBD1 (6 bases). Germline CDR1 and CDR2: GTSNPN and SVGIG (reference sequence). Between the trimmed V and J ends, which lost 7 bases and 3 bases, there was a span of 12 bases. The CDR3 is made up of 12 amino acids.